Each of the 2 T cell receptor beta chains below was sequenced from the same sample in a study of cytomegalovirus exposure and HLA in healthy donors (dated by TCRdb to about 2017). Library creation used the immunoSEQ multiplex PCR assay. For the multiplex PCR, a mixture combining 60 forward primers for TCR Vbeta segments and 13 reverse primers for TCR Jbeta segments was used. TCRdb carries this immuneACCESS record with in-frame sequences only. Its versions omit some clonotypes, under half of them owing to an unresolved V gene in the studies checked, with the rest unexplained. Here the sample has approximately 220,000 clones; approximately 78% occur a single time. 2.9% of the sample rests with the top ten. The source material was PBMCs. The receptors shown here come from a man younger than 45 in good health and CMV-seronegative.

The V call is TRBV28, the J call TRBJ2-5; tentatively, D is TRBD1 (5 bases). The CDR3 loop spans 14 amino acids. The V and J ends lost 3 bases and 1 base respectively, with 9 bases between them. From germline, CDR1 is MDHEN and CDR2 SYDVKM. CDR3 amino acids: CASSFLQGQETQYF. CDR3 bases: TGTGCCAGCAGTTTTTTGCAGGGCCAAGAGACCCAGTACTTC.

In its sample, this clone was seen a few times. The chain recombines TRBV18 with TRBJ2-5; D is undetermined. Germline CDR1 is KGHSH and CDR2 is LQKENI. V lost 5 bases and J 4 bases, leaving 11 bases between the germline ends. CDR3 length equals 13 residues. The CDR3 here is CASSNDIAETQYF. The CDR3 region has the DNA TGTGCCAGCTCAAACGATATAGCAGAGACCCAGTACTTC.